This T cell receptor beta chain was profiled in a study of radiotherapy plus CTLA-4 blockade in lung cancer. In the study overall: Objective responses were recorded in 15% to 20% of patients, with disease control recorded in 25% to 35%. Whole-study findings and limits: Tumor-origin TCR clones grew in blood after radiotherapy plus ipilimumab. It was early blood T cell clone dynamics, with interferon-beta, that reportedly best predicted response.

The germline V and J ends were trimmed by 1 base and 6 bases, with 12 bases remaining between them. The CDR3 runs 14 residues. CDR1 and CDR2 (germline): SGHDN, FVKESK. With ipilimumab providing CTLA-4 blockade, focal radiation was administered to patients who had chemo-refractory metastatic non-small-cell lung cancer. The method was immunoSEQ multiplex PCR; TCRdb's version includes in-frame clones alone and lacks a portion of them. The data show around 59,000 clones, 70% to 85% seen once. Only one count was recorded for this clone. Its cognate antigen is unknown. The sequence derives from a human donor with non-small cell lung cancer who had a partial response to radiotherapy plus ipilimumab. The sequences come from peripheral blood, collected from a patient treated with radiotherapy plus ipilimumab. The rearrangement joins TRBV14 to TRBJ1-2; no clear D gene. The CDR3 DNA is TGTGCCAGCAGCCAAGCTTTCGTCGTTGATGGCTACACCTTC. Encoded protein: CASSQAFVVDGYTF. Full variable domain (missing parts from reference TRBV14 and TRBJ1-2): EAGVTQFPSHSVIEKGQTVTLRCDPISGHDNLYWYRRVMGKEIKFLLHFVKESKQDESGMPNNRFLAERTGGTYSTLKVQPAELEDSGVYFCASSQAFVVDGYTFGSGTRLTVV.